This T cell receptor beta chain was profiled in a study of regulatory T cells in long-lasting Graves disease. Study-level information: Over 5 years on antithyroid drugs plus positive TSH receptor antibodies marked Graves' disease as persistent. Points from the study as a whole: TCR diversity was lower in persistent than newly diagnosed Graves' disease.

This clonotype was recorded at least ten times. Its specificity is unknown. According to the study, TCR beta libraries were built with iRepertoire HTBI primers and CDR3-region Arm-PCR. A single record per CDR3 protein comes from TCRdb applying MiXCR to the multiplex PCR reads. The sample holds approximately 440,000 distinct CDR3 sequences; around a quarter are singletons and the top ten take 26%. CDR1 and CDR2 from the germline V gene are SGHTA and FQGNSA. CDR3 size: 14 residues. V trimming: 5 bases; J trimming: 8 bases; junction bases outside the gene matches: 5. Stated time point: persistent/refractory GD, antithyroid drugs over 5 years with positive TRAb. Isolated PBMC RNA provided the starting material for the TCR library. Criteria from the American Thyroid Association guidelines were applied to diagnose Graves' disease. From an endocrinology department in Xi'an, China, came the patients.

The sequence derives from a female donor with Graves disease. The V call is TRBV7-2, the J call TRBJ1-6; 8 bases are shared with TRBD1. Sequences were derived from peripheral blood mononuclear cells (PBMCs), sampled when the disease was refractory, from a patient treated with antithyroid drugs. The CDR3 reads CASSPGQGYSPLHF. CDR3 sequence (DNA): TGTGCCAGCAGCCCCGGACAGGGTTATTCACCCCTCCACTTT.